This TCR beta chain was sequenced in a study of human T cells and chemical hapten exposure (TCRdb year 2021). Background for the entire study: For sensitization, 2% DPC in acetone was applied to a roughly 2 cm by roughly 2 cm area of upper inner arm skin. The mostly female patient cohort included alopecia areata with under or over 50% scalp involvement, alopecia totalis and alopecia universalis. Patch tests used Finn chambers with 0.01% DPC on the upper back, scored after 6 days by International Contact Dermatitis Research Group standards. Patients additionally received weekly therapeutic DPC doses to the scalp throughout the approximately 25-week study period. For TCR sequencing, blood came from some 31 alopecia patients at anywhere from one to four time points (pre-sensitization, 2, 6 and 24 weeks). Blood samples were taken from patients before sensitization (week 0) and then at 2, 6 and about 24 weeks after DPC sensitization. Peripheral blood TCR repertoire changes were tracked in vivo in alopecia patients during primary and secondary sensitization to the hapten diphenylcyclopropenone (DPC). The libraries were sequenced as a pool, and the TCR yield per sample differed mostly because of small variations in library volumes within the pool.

Library preparation used RACE. The sequencing machine was a NextSeq 500. During library preparation, unique molecular identifiers were attached to individual cDNA molecules so that TCRs could be counted quantitatively and reproducibly. Each blood RNA sample was used to sequence both TCR alpha and TCR beta chains. The authors' analysis ran thus. The median number of TCRs per sample was 95,638, ranging from 23,224 to 690,600. V, J and CDR3 annotation of the TCR reads was performed with the Decombinator software suite. Every sample was subsampled to the same number of TCRs (28,000) for the PS versus PT1 abundance plots. Expanded TCRs were defined as absent before sensitization and observed at least eight times at the 2-week time point. TCRdb applied fastp at Q25 and MiXCR to the public reads, then kept only in-frame beta chains. Duplicate CDR3 protein sequences are folded into a single record with the most common DNA and genes. Clone size and V and J calls follow TCRdb, not the original study. This sample has some 250,000 distinct CDR3 sequences in its table, and around 7% of those were observed once. The top ten constitute more than 0.95% of the sample.

Notes on this clonotype: This clone's antigen is unknown. Per-nucleotide qualities are absent, and no much larger clonotype sits a single base away.

Explained via the paper, the time point label denotes: pre-sensitization, week 0. Interpreted using the paper, the treatment or condition label stands for: therapeutic diphenylcyclopropenone sensitization with weekly scalp DPC. At every patch-test visit, the blood draw took place before the patch test was put on. Patients were eligible if aged 18 to 70, diagnosed with alopecia and judged suitable for DPC therapy, and pregnant patients were excluded. Unfractionated whole blood was collected in Tempus Blood RNA tubes, and total RNA was extracted from that blood. The CDR1 and CDR2 encoded by the germline V gene are SGHVS and FQNEAQ. The CDR3 covers 12 residues, taking in both the cysteine and the phenylalanine. The kept DNA is CDR3 alone, 36 bases in frame from the first base. Trimming removed 5 bases from V and 0 bases from J, leaving 5 bases between the germline ends. Here is what the overall study found, with its caveats: The number of TCRs above 1 in 1000 frequency did not change with DPC sensitization; there was no evidence of global repertoire structure alterations. Expanded TCRs formed significantly more large CDR3 similarity clusters than pre-sensitization or healthy control sets, consistent with antigen-driven responses. Patch test score correlated positively with the number of PT1 expanded TCRs, reaching significance at thresholds 8, 16 and 32 but not at 4. Repeated subsampling changed both the strength of the expansion versus patch-test correlation and the threshold at which that correlation became significant. All patients had alopecia, a presumed autoimmune disease, so their immune response might differ from that of healthy individuals.

Here the chain combines TRBV7-8 and TRBJ2-7; no confident D gene assignment can be made. This receptor was obtained from a man between 18 and 29 years old with alopecia areata. Some clones in this sample may be carry-over from other donors' samples. Sequencing was performed on whole blood, taken in connection with sensitization to the hapten diphenylcyclopropenone (DPC). The CDR3 reads as follows: CASSARSYEQYF. The DNA sequence is TGTGCCAGCAGCGCCCGCTCCTACGAGCAGTACTTC.